The clone carrying this TCR beta chain showed up just a few times. The antigen is unknown. Then a second PCR, running about 6 to 12 cycles, was carried out with a sample-barcoded 5' primer and a J-beta primer mix. MiXCR was run by TCRdb on the 5' RACE reads, yielding one entry per CDR3 protein. The data hold about 970,000 distinct CDR3 sequences, with roughly 51% observed a single time. The data were taken from a study of blood T cells in healthy people across ages. Whole-study findings and limits: Both naive CD4+ cell counts and diversity were greater in long-lived donors than in aged donors.

Trimming took off 0 bases at V and 4 bases at J, with 7 bases between the two ends. The CDR3 has 14 amino acids. Germline CDR1 is MDHEN and CDR2 is SYDVKM. This TCR was sampled from a woman aged 60-70 years in good health. Specimen: blood. The V and J genes are TRBV28 and TRBJ1-5, with D possibly TRBD1 on 5 matching bases. CDR3 sequence reads: CASSLWAGNQPQHF. The CDR3 DNA follows: TGTGCCAGCAGTTTATGGGCAGGGAATCAGCCCCAGCATTTT.